This T cell receptor (beta chain) was recorded in a study of blood T cell repertoires in COVID-19. Background on the study: T cells, B-cell-depleted T cells, or PBMCs provided the cDNA or gDNA that served as material.

The V gene end was trimmed by 4 bases and the J gene end by 7 bases; junction bases not matched to a gene: 3. CDR1 is SGHTA, CDR2 FQGNSA, per germline. The CDR3 has 13 residues. Sequenced by immunoSEQ multiplex PCR; TCRdb stores in-frame clones only, minus some. The sample yields 50,000 to 65,000 clones, 76% seen once. Sequencing used peripheral blood. This clonotype originated in a woman aged 50 to 65 with active or convalescent COVID-19. This chain connects TRBV7-2 to TRBJ2-1, with 8 bases aligning to TRBD1. CDR3 sequence: CASSWRQGNEQFF. The CDR3 DNA follows: TGTGCCAGCAGCTGGAGACAGGGGAATGAGCAGTTCTTC.